This TCR beta chain emerged from a study of cytotoxic CD8 clonotypes in ibrutinib-treated CLL. Using immunoSEQ multiplex PCR, the repertoire was profiled, and TCRdb retains in-frame clones only, with some absent. The repertoire holds about 44,000 clones, with more than 60% as singletons. Points from the study as a whole: Baseline clonality, above age-matched healthy donor levels, tracked circulating CD8+ T-cell counts. With treatment, public clonotypes, which were uncommon, either contracted or remained stable.

TCR beta libraries used roughly 2 micrograms of DNA from cryopreserved PBMCs. On this clone: The antigen remains unidentified.

The germline CDR1 and CDR2 sequences are SNHLY and FYNNEI. The CDR3 totals 14 residues. V dropped 6 bases and J dropped 1 base, with 12 bases sitting between them. The sequence was obtained from a human donor with chronic lymphocytic leukemia. The sample was PBMCs, taken after 12 months of ibrutinib treatment. The rearrangement joins TRBV2 to TRBJ2-5; maybe TRBD2 (5 bases). CDR3 protein: CASSPGGAQETQYF. DNA for the CDR3: TGTGCCAGCAGCCCTGGAGGTGCCCAAGAGACCCAGTACTTC.